The clone carrying this T cell receptor beta chain was picked up many times. Its target is unknown. This entry is derived from a study of CD8 T cells in ankylosing spondylitis. General study findings and limits: From matched ankylosing spondylitis synovial fluid, disease-linked clones were reportedly recovered at significantly enriched levels.

V lost 7 bases and J 0 bases, leaving 16 bases between the germline ends. The CDR3 is 16 amino acids. Germline CDR1 is SGHRS and CDR2 is YFSETQ. Researchers built TCR beta libraries using quantitative 5'-RACE with molecular barcodes. TCRdb passed the 5' RACE reads through MiXCR, listing each CDR3 protein once. The table lists approximately 130,000 distinct CDR3 sequences, roughly 9% of them singletons, with about 3.6% in the top ten. The rearrangement joins TRBV5-1 to TRBJ2-2; possible D gene TRBD1, 5 bases. The clonotype was recovered from a male donor with ankylosing spondylitis or in good health (not recorded which). Sequencing used blood, either unsorted or a sorted T cell fraction (not recorded which). The CDR3 spells CASHASQGTNTGELFF. DNA of the CDR3: TGCGCCAGCCACGCATCTCAGGGAACGAACACCGGGGAGCTGTTTTTT.